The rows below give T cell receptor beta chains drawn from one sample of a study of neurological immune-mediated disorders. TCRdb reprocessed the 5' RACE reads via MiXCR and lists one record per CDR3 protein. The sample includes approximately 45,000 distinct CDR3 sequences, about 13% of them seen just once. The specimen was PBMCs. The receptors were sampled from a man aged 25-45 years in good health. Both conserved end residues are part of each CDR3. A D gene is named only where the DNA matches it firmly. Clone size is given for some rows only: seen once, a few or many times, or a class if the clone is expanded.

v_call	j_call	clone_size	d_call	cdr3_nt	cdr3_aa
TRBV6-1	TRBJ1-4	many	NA	TGTGCCAGCAGTGAAGAAGTTGGTTCAACTAATGAAAAACTGTTTTTT	CASSEEVGSTNEKLFF
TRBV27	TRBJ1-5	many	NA	TGTGCCAGCAGTTTATCGCTGGGAAATCAGCCCCAGCATTTT	CASSLSLGNQPQHF
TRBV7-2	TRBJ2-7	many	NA	TGTGCCAGCAGCTTACATTCACGGGGATATGGCGAGCAGTACTTC	CASSLHSRGYGEQYF
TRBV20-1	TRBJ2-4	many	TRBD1	TGCAGTGCTAGGTGGGACAGGTTAGCCAAAAACATTCAGTACTTC	CSARWDRLAKNIQYF
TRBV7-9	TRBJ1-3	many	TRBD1	TGTGCCACCAGAGACAGGGACTCTGGAAACACCATATATTTT	CATRDRDSGNTIYF
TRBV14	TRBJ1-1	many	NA	TGTGCCAGCAGCCAAGCCGGGATCACTGAAGCTTTCTTT	CASSQAGITEAFF
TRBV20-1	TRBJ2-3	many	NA	TGCAGTGCTAGCATCTCAGATACGCAGTATTTT	CSASISDTQYF
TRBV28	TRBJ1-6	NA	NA	TGTGCCAGCAGACAGAGCTCCTATAATTCACCCCTCCACTTT	CASRQSSYNSPLHF
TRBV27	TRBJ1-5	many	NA	TGTGCCAGCAGTACAAGAGGAAGTGAACAGCCCCAGCATTTT	CASSTRGSEQPQHF
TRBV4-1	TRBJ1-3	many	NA	TGCGCCAGCAGCCAAGAGAAGCGGAGCTCTGGAAACACCATATATTTT	CASSQEKRSSGNTIYF
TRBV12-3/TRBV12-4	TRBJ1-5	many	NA	TGTGCCAGCAGTCCGGGGGGGTATAGCAATCAGCCCCAGCATTTT	CASSPGGYSNQPQHF
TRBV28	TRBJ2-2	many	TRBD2	TGTGCCAGCAAGGGACTAGCGGTCGGGGAGCTGTTTTTT	CASKGLAVGELFF